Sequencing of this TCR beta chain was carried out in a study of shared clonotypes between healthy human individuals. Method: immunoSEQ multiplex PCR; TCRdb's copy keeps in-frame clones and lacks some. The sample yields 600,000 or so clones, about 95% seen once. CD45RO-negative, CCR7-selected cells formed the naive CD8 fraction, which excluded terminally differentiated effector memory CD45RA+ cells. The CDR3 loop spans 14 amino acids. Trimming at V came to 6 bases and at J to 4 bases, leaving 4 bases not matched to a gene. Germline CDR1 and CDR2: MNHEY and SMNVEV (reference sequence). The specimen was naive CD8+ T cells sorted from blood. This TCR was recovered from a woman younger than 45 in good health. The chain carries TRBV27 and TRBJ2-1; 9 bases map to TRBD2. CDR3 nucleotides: TGTGCCAGCAGACCGCTAGCGGGGTACAATGAGCAGTTCTTC. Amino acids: CASRPLAGYNEQFF.